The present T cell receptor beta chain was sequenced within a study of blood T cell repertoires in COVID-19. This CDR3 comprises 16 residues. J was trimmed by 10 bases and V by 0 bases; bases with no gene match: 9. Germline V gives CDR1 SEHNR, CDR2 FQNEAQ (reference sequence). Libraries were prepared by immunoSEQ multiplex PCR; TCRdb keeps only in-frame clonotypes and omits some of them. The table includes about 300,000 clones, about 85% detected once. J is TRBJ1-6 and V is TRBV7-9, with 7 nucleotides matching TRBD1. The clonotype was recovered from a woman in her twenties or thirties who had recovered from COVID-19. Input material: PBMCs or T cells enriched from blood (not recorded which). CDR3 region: CASSLARTGPKSPLHF. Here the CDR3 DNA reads TGTGCCAGCAGCTTAGCGCGGACAGGTCCGAAATCACCCCTCCACTTT.